This T cell receptor (beta chain) was retrieved from a study of blood T cell repertoires in COVID-19. The overall study: Some COVID-19 samples were acute and others convalescent; all came from the United States, Italy and Spain. T cells, B-cell-depleted T cells, or PBMCs provided the cDNA or gDNA that served as material.

Here immunoSEQ multiplex PCR was the method, and the copy in TCRdb shows in-frame clones only, minus some. The profile shows 100,000 or so clones, around four fifths of them singletons. The sample consisted of peripheral blood. The receptor was derived from a man aged 55 to 70 with active or convalescent COVID-19.

The CDR3 sequence is CAINPQGGTEAFF. CDR3 coding DNA: TGTGCCATCAATCCACAGGGGGGGACTGAAGCTTTCTTT. This chain links TRBV10-3 with TRBJ1-1, with 8 bases identical to TRBD1. The germline V gene encodes CDR1 ENHRY and CDR2 SYGVKD. The length of the CDR3 is 13 residues. The V segment lost 7 bases and the J segment 5 bases; nucleotides outside the gene matches: 6.